These 29 T cell receptor beta chains were all obtained from the same sample, sequenced in a study of cytomegalovirus exposure and HLA in healthy donors. Generated by immunoSEQ multiplex PCR, the TCRdb table keeps only in-frame clones and is missing some. Among around 300,000 clones listed, 65% to 90% were seen once. Sequenced: PBMCs. The receptors here all came from a woman aged 18-29 years in good health and CMV-seronegative.

V and J are TRBV27 and TRBJ1-1; possibly TRBD1 for D (5 bases). Germline values: CDR1 MNHEY, CDR2 SMNVEV (reference sequence). This CDR3 has 15 amino acids. Deletions cut 0 bases from V and 0 bases from J, with 8 bases between. As DNA, the CDR3 is TGTGCCAGCAGTTTATCGGCAGGGTTGAACACTGAAGCTTTCTTT. It translates to CASSLSAGLNTEAFF.

The V and J genes are TRBV19 and TRBJ2-7; 8 positions match TRBD1. The germline V gene has CDR1 LNHDA and CDR2 SQIVND (reference sequence). The CDR3 has 15 residues. V shed 3 bases, J shed 3 bases, and the junction held 7 bases outside the gene matches. DNA for the CDR3: TGTGCCAGTAGTATTCCTGGACAGGGACTCTACGAGCAGTACTTC. Translation: CASSIPGQGLYEQYF. The entire variable domain, with the rest obtained from reference TRBV19 and TRBJ2-7, is as follows: DGGITQSPKYLFRKEGQNVTLSCEQNLNHDAMYWYRQDPGQGLRLIYYSQIVNDFQKGDIAEGYSVSREKKESFPLTVTSAQKNPTAFYLCASSIPGQGLYEQYFGPGTRLTVT.

The rearrangement joins TRBV5-1 to TRBJ1-2; D may be TRBD1 (6 bases). There are 14 residues in the CDR3. CDR1 and CDR2 (germline): SGHRS, YFSETQ. V was trimmed by 0 bases and J by 4 bases, leaving 10 bases between them. CDR3 sequence reads: CASSLGQGTYGYTF. The CDR3, as DNA: TGCGCCAGCAGCTTGGGCCAGGGGACCTATGGCTACACCTTC.

This chain links TRBV7-9 with TRBJ2-5, with TRBD1 matching 7 bases. The V gene's germline CDR1 is SEHNR and CDR2 FQNEAQ (reference sequence). V shed 4 bases and J 2 bases; nucleotides not matched to a gene: 1. This CDR3 is 13 amino acids long. CDR3 in amino acids: CASSSGQQETQYF. The CDR3 region has the DNA TGTGCCAGCAGCTCGGGACAGCAAGAGACCCAGTACTTC.

The chain is built from TRBV2 and TRBJ1-2; D is undetermined. The germline CDR1 and CDR2 sequences are SNHLY and FYNNEI. V was cut by 3 bases and J by 4 bases, with 12 bases left in between. The CDR3 totals 14 residues. The CDR3 bases are TGTGCCAGCAGTGACCGCGGGTTTGCCTATGGCTACACCTTC. Residues: CASSDRGFAYGYTF. The variable domain in full, with the rest retrieved from reference TRBV2 and TRBJ1-2, is EPEVTQTPSHQVTQMGQEVILRCVPISNHLYFYWYRQILGQKVEFLVSFYNNEISEKSEIFDDQFSVERPDGSNFTLKIRSTKLEDSAMYFCASSDRGFAYGYTFGSGTRLTVV.

This clone occurred once. J is TRBJ1-3 and V is TRBV5-1, with 8 bases fitting TRBD1. The ends lost 2 bases at V and 9 bases at J; junction bases unmatched: 25. Germline lookup yields CDR1 SGHRS and CDR2 YFSETQ. This CDR3 is 20 amino acids long. The CDR3 DNA is TGCGCCAGCAGCTTACACCCCTCCTTAGGACAGGGCCGGGGCGAGGGCACCATATATTTT. This sequence encodes CASSLHPSLGQGRGEGTIYF.

This CDR3 is CASSQLQGAIGYTF. The CDR3 region has the DNA TGCGCCAGCAGCCAACTACAGGGGGCGATTGGCTACACCTTC. The chain has TRBV4-3 and TRBJ1-2, with TRBD1 identical over 9 bases. The germline V gene has CDR1 LGHNA and CDR2 YSLEER. This CDR3 comprises 14 residues. J gave up 7 bases and V 2 bases, and 5 bases lay outside the gene matches.

Notes on this clone: The identical CDR3 is also encoded by other nucleotide sequences in the sample. This chain joins TRBV19 and TRBJ2-7; 7 nucleotides match TRBD2. The CDR3 totals 14 residues. The junction had 0 bases not matched to a gene; V was cut back by 1 base and J by 0 bases. Germline V gene data show CDR1 as LNHDA and CDR2 as SQIVND (reference sequence). This chain's CDR3 is CASSIGGSSYEQYF. In DNA form, the CDR3 reads TGTGCCAGTAGTATAGGCGGGAGCTCCTACGAGCAGTACTTC. Complete variable domain (other parts from reference TRBV19 and TRBJ2-7): DGGITQSPKYLFRKEGQNVTLSCEQNLNHDAMYWYRQDPGQGLRLIYYSQIVNDFQKGDIAEGYSVSREKKESFPLTVTSAQKNPTAFYLCASSIGGSSYEQYFGPGTRLTVT.

The rearrangement uses TRBV5-1 and TRBJ2-7, with D possibly matching TRBD2 (6 bases). V shed 1 base and J shed 0 bases, with 17 bases lying between them. CDR3 size: 17 residues. Germline V CDR1 and CDR2: SGHRS, YFSETQ. The CDR3 bases are TGCGCCAGCAGCTTGAGCCTAGCGCATGCGTACTCCTACGAGCAGTACTTC. The encoded protein is CASSLSLAHAYSYEQYF.

The rearrangement uses TRBV6-4 and TRBJ1-2, with D unclear. V was pared by 4 bases and J by 3 bases, with 9 bases between. CDR3 length: 13 residues. Germline CDR1 is MRHNA and CDR2 is SNTAGT. The DNA of the CDR3 is TGTGCCAGCAGTGGGACCGGGGACTATGGCTACACCTTC. As protein: CASSGTGDYGYTF.

V is TRBV5-4 and J is TRBJ1-1, with no clear D. The germline V gene has CDR1 SGHNT and CDR2 YYREEE (reference sequence). The CDR3 is 12 amino acids. The V end lost 6 bases, the J end lost 5 bases, and 11 bases lay between the germline ends. This CDR3 reads CASKGPGTEAFF. The CDR3 nucleotides read TGTGCCAGCAAAGGGCCGGGAACTGAAGCTTTCTTT.

This chain joins TRBV6-6 and TRBJ1-2; 8 bases match TRBD1. V was pared by 6 bases and J by 4 bases, with 13 bases of the junction left unmatched. Germline CDR1 MNHNY, CDR2 SVGAGI (reference sequence). This CDR3 is built from 16 residues. The CDR3 reads CASRPGTGAQAYGYTF. The CDR3 bases are TGTGCCAGCAGGCCCGGGACAGGAGCACAGGCCTATGGCTACACCTTC.

The CDR3 loop reads CASSPRQAGRPQHF. In nucleotides, the CDR3 is TGTGCCAGCAGTCCACGACAGGCAGGCAGGCCCCAGCATTTT. This chain joins TRBV6-5 and TRBJ1-5, with a tentative D call TRBD1 (6 bases). From germline, CDR1 is MNHEY and CDR2 SVGAGI. Trimming shortened V by 5 bases and J by 9 bases, and 17 bases separated the two germline ends. This CDR3 spans 14 amino acids.

This clone occurred once. The chain couples TRBV19 to TRBJ1-5; TRBD1 is a possible D gene (5 bases). CDR3 size: 14 residues. The V gene's germline CDR1 is LNHDA and CDR2 SQIVND (reference sequence). V shed 3 bases and J shed 7 bases, with 13 bases lying between them. CDR3 nucleotide sequence: TGTGCCAGTAGTATCTTGCAGGGCTTCCAGCCCCAGCATTTT. Translated: CASSILQGFQPQHF.

The chain combines TRBV7-2 with TRBJ1-1, with TRBD1 identical over 8 bases. The CDR3 loop spans 16 amino acids. The V gene's germline CDR1 is SGHTA and CDR2 FQGNSA. Trimming cost V 5 bases and J 3 bases; bases outside gene matches: 11. The CDR3 nucleotides read TGTGCCAGCAGCCCACAGGGGGTAAGGTTGGACACTGAAGCTTTCTTT. This sequence encodes CASSPQGVRLDTEAFF.

The rearrangement uses TRBV4-1 and TRBJ2-3; D call uncertain. The CDR3 extends over 17 amino acids. CDR1 and CDR2 (germline): MGHRA, YSYEKL. V lost 1 base, J lost 2 bases, and 16 bases lay in between. The CDR3 region has the DNA TGCGCCAGCAGCCAAGTTGGATTTGTACAGACCACAGATACGCAGTATTTT. Translated: CASSQVGFVQTTDTQYF.

V is TRBV7-2 and J is TRBJ1-4; 8 bases match TRBD1. The CDR3 is 15 amino acids. With 5 bases clipped from V and 5 bases from J, the junction kept 7 bases outside the gene matches. Germline V gives CDR1 SGHTA, CDR2 FQGNSA. The CDR3 coding sequence is TGTGCCAGCAGCCCCCGGACAGGGCGGAATGAAAAACTGTTTTTT. Its protein product is CASSPRTGRNEKLFF.

This chain joins TRBV18 and TRBJ2-7; 8 bases fit TRBD2. From germline, CDR1 is KGHSH and CDR2 LQKENI. V was clipped by 1 base and J by 1 base; unmatched bases: 9. The CDR3 sequence is 17 residues long. CDR3 nucleotides: TGTGCCAGCTCACCACTTATTGCGGGACTAGGGTCCTACGAGCAGTACTTC. This codes for CASSPLIAGLGSYEQYF.

This clone has more than one count but fewer than ten. The V call is TRBV5-1, the J call TRBJ1-5; 9 bases line up with TRBD1. This CDR3 region has 14 residues. Germline values: CDR1 SGHRS, CDR2 YFSETQ. J lost 4 bases, V lost 4 bases, and 3 bases had no gene match. The DNA of the CDR3 is TGCGCCAGCAGCCCCGGACAGGGGAATCAGCCCCAGCATTTT. Its translation is CASSPGQGNQPQHF.

J is TRBJ2-5 and V is TRBV2; D gene uncertain. Deletions cut 1 base from V and 2 bases from J, with 11 bases between. From germline, CDR1 is SNHLY and CDR2 FYNNEI. This CDR3 comprises 15 residues. The CDR3 region is CASSEGAGKQETQYF. In DNA form, the CDR3 reads TGTGCCAGCAGTGAAGGGGCAGGCAAACAAGAGACCCAGTACTTC.

The rearrangement joins TRBV5-6 to TRBJ2-5; no definite D call. V was shortened by 0 bases and J by 4 bases, with 4 bases between the two germline ends. The germline V gene encodes CDR1 SGHDT and CDR2 YYEEEE. The CDR3 loop spans 12 amino acids. CDR3 nucleotide sequence: TGTGCCAGCAGCTTGGTTAGAGAGACCCAGTACTTC. Translating gives CASSLVRETQYF.

The chain links TRBV7-3 to TRBJ2-7, with D possibly matching TRBD2 (6 bases). The V end lost 5 bases, the J end lost 5 bases, and 13 bases lay between the germline ends. CDR1 is SGHTA and CDR2 is FQGTGA in the germline V gene. The CDR3 extends over 13 amino acids. The CDR3 sequence is CASSDTGGDEQYF. The CDR3 DNA reads as TGTGCCAGCAGCGACACCGGGGGTGACGAGCAGTACTTC. Variable domain in full (rest from reference TRBV7-3 and TRBJ2-7): GAGVSQTPSNKVTEKGKYVELRCDPISGHTALYWYRQSLGQGPEFLIYFQGTGAADDSGLPNDRFFAVRPEGSVSTLKIQRTERGDSAVYLCASSDTGGDEQYFGPGTRLTVT.

The CDR3 coding sequence is TGTGCCAGCAGTGACTCGCGGTCCCCCGGCGGGGAGCTGTTTTTT. Its protein product is CASSDSRSPGGELFF. The rearrangement links TRBV6-4 to TRBJ2-2, with D unresolved. Deletions cut 0 bases from V and 7 bases from J, with 12 bases between. The germline V gene has CDR1 MRHNA and CDR2 SNTAGT. The CDR3 has 15 residues.

The J gene is TRBJ1-6, the V gene TRBV5-1; 9 nucleotides match TRBD1. There are 20 residues in the CDR3. Germline loops: CDR1 SGHRS, CDR2 YFSETQ. V shed 1 base and J 3 bases; nucleotides not matched to a gene: 14. CDR3: CASSLTPSGTGFLYNSPLHF. DNA of the CDR3: TGCGCCAGCAGCTTGACCCCCTCCGGGACAGGGTTCCTCTATAATTCACCCCTCCACTTT.

The chain has TRBV7-6 and TRBJ1-5, with D maybe TRBD1 (6 bases). Trimming shortened V by 2 bases and J by 3 bases, and 14 bases separated the two germline ends. This CDR3 contains 16 residues. Germline V gene lookup returns CDR1 SGHVS and CDR2 FNYEAQ. This CDR3 is CASSLYGTGINQPQHF. The CDR3 nucleotides read TGTGCCAGCAGCTTATACGGTACAGGGATCAATCAGCCCCAGCATTTT.

This clone showed up just a few times. V gene TRBV7-2 combines with J gene TRBJ1-6; 8 positions agree with TRBD1. Germline V gene data show CDR1 as SGHTA and CDR2 as FQGNSA. The CDR3 spans 15 residues. After removal of 5 bases from V and 8 bases from J, the junction contained 8 bases not matched to a gene. The CDR3 sequence is CASSPRTGMHSPLHF. The DNA of the CDR3 is TGTGCCAGCAGCCCCCGGACAGGGATGCATTCACCCCTCCACTTT. The full variable domain, with the rest looked up from reference TRBV7-2 and TRBJ1-6, is GAGVSQSPSNKVTEKGKDVELRCDPISGHTALYWYRQSLGQGLEFLIYFQGNSAPDKSGLPSDRFSAERTGGSVSTLTIQRTQQEDSAVYLCASSPRTGMHSPLHFGNGTRLTVT.

For this clone: A single base separates this from a much larger clone, so it may be a read error. The chain employs TRBV6-6 and TRBJ1-1; D possibly corresponds to TRBD1 (5 bases). This CDR3 is built from 13 residues. From germline, CDR1 is MNHNY and CDR2 SVGAGI (reference sequence). V was shortened by 6 bases and J by 1 base, with 9 bases between the two germline ends. In DNA, the CDR3 is TGTGCCAGCAGCTTACAGGAGAACACTGAAGCTTTCTTT. This translates into CASSLQENTEAFF.

V and J are TRBV29-1 and TRBJ2-7, with TRBD1 matching over 8 bases. Germline lookup yields CDR1 SQVTM and CDR2 ANQGSEA. V lost 1 base, J lost 7 bases, and 6 bases stayed unmatched. The CDR3 is 13 residues long. The CDR3 is CSVEGQGAREQYF. CDR3 nucleotide sequence: TGCAGCGTTGAAGGCCAGGGGGCTCGAGAGCAGTACTTC.

The rearrangement links TRBV19 to TRBJ2-7; 11 positions agree with TRBD2. The V gene's germline CDR1 is LNHDA and CDR2 SQIVND (reference sequence). V lost 3 bases, J lost 2 bases, and 0 bases stayed unmatched. CDR3 length: 14 amino acids. CDR3 region: CASSISGRAYEQYF. The CDR3, as DNA: TGTGCCAGTAGTATTAGCGGGAGGGCCTACGAGCAGTACTTC. The full variable domain, in which reference TRBV19 and TRBJ2-7 provide the parts outside the CDR3, is DGGITQSPKYLFRKEGQNVTLSCEQNLNHDAMYWYRQDPGQGLRLIYYSQIVNDFQKGDIAEGYSVSREKKESFPLTVTSAQKNPTAFYLCASSISGRAYEQYFGPGTRLTVT.